Below, one TCR beta chain is given with its context. The source of the sample is a study of T cell responses to AZD1222 COVID-19 vaccine. The CDR3 consists of 15 residues. Germline V gives CDR1 SGDLS, CDR2 YYNGEE. V lost 0 bases and J lost 5; bases outside the gene matches: 3. Profiled with immunoSEQ multiplex PCR; TCRdb holds only in-frame clones, not every one. The sample records 120,000 to 150,000 clones, more than 90% being singletons. This specimen was peripheral blood, taken on day 0 of AZD1222 vaccination. The chain employs TRBV9 and TRBJ2-2; 8 bases line up with TRBD1. This receptor was taken from an adult in good health. The CDR3 DNA reads TGTGCCAGCAGCGTAGGAACAGGGGGAACCGGGGAGCTGTTTTTT. This sequence encodes CASSVGTGGTGELFF.